This T cell receptor (beta chain) originates from a study of T cells expressing NK-cell markers. Study background: According to the study, TCR beta repertoires originated from sorted CD3+CD56+NKG2C+, CD3+CD56+NKG2C- and CD3+CD56-NKG2C+ T cells. Seven sequenced donors out of eight were HCMV-seropositive, one seronegative.

CDR3 length: 14 residues. CDR1 is SGHAT and CDR2 is FQNNGV in the germline V gene. TCRdb processed the 5' RACE reads again and assigns one entry to each CDR3 protein, with no DNA. The sample totals about 110,000 distinct CDR3 sequences. Study-wide points: These clonotypes, the leaders elsewhere, also led the CD3+CD56-NKG2C+ fraction in a handful of donors. Expanded NKG2C+ T cell clones had unclear HCMV specificity.

With regard to this clonotype: As yet, its antigen is unknown.

The chain combines TRBV11-2 with TRBJ1-5. The sequence was obtained from a woman between 18 and 69 years old in good health. Input material: blood T cells: a sorted CD56 or NKG2C T cell subset, CD4+ or CD8+ T cells, or bulk PBMC T cells (not recorded which). Here the CDR3 reads CASSLHGPNQPQHF.